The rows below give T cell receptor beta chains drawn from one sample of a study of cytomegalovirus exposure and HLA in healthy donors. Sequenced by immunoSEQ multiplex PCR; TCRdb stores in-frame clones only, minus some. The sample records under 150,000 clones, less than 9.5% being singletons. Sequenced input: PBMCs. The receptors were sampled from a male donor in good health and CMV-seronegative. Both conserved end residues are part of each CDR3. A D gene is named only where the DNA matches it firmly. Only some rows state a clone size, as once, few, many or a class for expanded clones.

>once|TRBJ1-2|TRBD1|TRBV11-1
CASSWTGGSYGYTF
TGTGCCAGCAGTTGGACAGGGGGCAGCTATGGCTACACCTTC
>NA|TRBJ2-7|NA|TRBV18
CASSPPGRYEQYF
TGTGCCAGCTCACCACCTGGGAGATACGAGCAGTACTTC
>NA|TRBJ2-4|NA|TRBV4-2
CASSQEVVGNIQYF
TGTGCCAGCAGCCAAGAAGTCGTCGGAAACATTCAGTACTTC
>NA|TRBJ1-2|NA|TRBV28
CASSPDTNYGYTF
TGTGCCAGCAGCCCGGACACCAACTATGGCTACACCTTC
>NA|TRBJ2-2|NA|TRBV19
CASSRVVGLTGELFF
TGTGCCAGTAGTCGGGTCGTGGGGCTCACCGGGGAGCTGTTTTTT
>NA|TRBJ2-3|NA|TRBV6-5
CASSYMARSTDTQYF
TGTGCCAGCAGTTACATGGCCAGGTCCACAGATACGCAGTATTTT
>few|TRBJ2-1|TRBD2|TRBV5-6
CASSYQGGNEQFF
TGTGCCAGCAGCTATCAGGGAGGGAATGAGCAGTTCTTC
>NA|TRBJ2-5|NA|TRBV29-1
CSVVRDLLGETQYF
TGCAGCGTCGTACGGGACTTATTAGGAGAGACCCAGTACTTC
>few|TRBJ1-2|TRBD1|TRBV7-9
CASSPDGRTGGKDYGYTF
TGTGCCAGCAGCCCCGATGGACGGACAGGGGGGAAAGACTATGGCTACACCTTC
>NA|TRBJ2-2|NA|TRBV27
CASTGGTGELFF
TGTGCCAGTACAGGTGGCACTGGGGAGCTGTTTTTT
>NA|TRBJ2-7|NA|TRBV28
CATSARTNYEQYF
TGTGCCACCTCCGCTAGGACAAACTACGAGCAGTACTTC
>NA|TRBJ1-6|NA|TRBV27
CASSSDRSVAYNSPLHF
TGTGCCAGCAGTTCGGACAGATCAGTTGCCTATAATTCACCCCTCCACTTT
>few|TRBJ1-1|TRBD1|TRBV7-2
CASSLDQAGGRLVNTEAFF
TGTGCCAGCAGCTTAGATCAGGCAGGGGGACGTTTGGTGAACACTGAAGCTTTCTTT
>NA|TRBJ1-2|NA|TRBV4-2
CASSQDEEAGKNRGYTF
TGTGCCAGCAGCCAAGATGAAGAAGCGGGGAAAAATCGTGGCTACACCTTC
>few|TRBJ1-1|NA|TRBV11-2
CASSYPGVSNTEAFF
TGTGCCAGCAGCTATCCAGGGGTTTCGAACACTGAAGCTTTCTTT
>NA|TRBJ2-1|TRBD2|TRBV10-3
CAISESSGVGNNEQFF
TGTGCCATCAGTGAGTCGAGCGGGGTGGGGAACAATGAGCAGTTCTTC
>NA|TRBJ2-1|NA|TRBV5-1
CASSLMPAGKDNEQFF
TGCGCCAGCAGCTTGATGCCGGCAGGGAAAGACAATGAGCAGTTCTTC
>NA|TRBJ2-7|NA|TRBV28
CASSSGTDSYEQYF
TGTGCCAGCAGCTCCGGGACTGACTCCTACGAGCAGTACTTC
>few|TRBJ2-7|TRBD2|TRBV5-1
CASTQVTGTSGYEQYF
TGCGCCAGCACCCAGGTGACCGGGACTAGCGGATACGAGCAGTACTTC
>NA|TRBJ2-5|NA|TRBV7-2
CASSLMGAGETQYF
TGTGCCAGCAGCTTGATGGGGGCGGGAGAGACCCAGTACTTC
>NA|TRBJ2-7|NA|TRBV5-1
CASSLEPDSTYEQYF
TGCGCCAGCAGCTTGGAACCGGACAGCACCTACGAGCAGTACTTC
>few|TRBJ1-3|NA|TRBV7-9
CASSPTVSGNTIYF
TGTGCCAGCAGCCCGACAGTCTCTGGAAACACCATATATTTT
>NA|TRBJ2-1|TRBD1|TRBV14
CASSSGTGGFYNEQFF
TGTGCCAGCAGCTCCGGGACAGGGGGGTTCTACAATGAGCAGTTCTTC